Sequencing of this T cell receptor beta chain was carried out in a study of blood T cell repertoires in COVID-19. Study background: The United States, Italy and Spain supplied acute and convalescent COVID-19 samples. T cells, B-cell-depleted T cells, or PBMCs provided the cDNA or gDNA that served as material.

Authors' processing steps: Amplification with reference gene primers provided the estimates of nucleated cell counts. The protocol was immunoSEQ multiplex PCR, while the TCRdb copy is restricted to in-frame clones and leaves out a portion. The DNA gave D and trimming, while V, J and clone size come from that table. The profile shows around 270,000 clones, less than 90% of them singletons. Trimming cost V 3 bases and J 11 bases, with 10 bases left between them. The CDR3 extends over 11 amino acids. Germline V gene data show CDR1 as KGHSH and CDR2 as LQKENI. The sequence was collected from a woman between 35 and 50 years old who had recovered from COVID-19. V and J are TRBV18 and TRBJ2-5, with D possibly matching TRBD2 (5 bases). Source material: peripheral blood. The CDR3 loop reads CASSPSRTQYF. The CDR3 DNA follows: TGTGCCAGCTCACCTTCGAGGACTCAGTACTTC.